Each of the 8 T cell receptor beta chains below was sequenced from the same sample in a study of T cell responses to AZD1222 COVID-19 vaccine. The method was immunoSEQ multiplex PCR; TCRdb's version includes in-frame clones alone and lacks a portion of them. The table lists under 150,000 clones, 91% of them singletons. The sample here was peripheral blood, taken 28 days after the second AZD1222 dose. These receptors all come from an adult who received the AZD1222 COVID-19 vaccine.

The chain employs TRBV7-9 and TRBJ1-3; 10 bases align to TRBD1. Looked up from germline, CDR1 is SEHNR and CDR2 is FQNEAQ (reference sequence). J lost 4 bases, V lost 6 bases, and 12 bases had no gene match. CDR3 size: 17 residues. The CDR3 reads CASSSSGTGVAGNTIYF. The CDR3 bases are TGTGCCAGCAGTTCTAGCGGGACAGGGGTAGCCGGAAACACCATATATTTT.

CDR3 amino acids: CASSIGGGPQHF. For the CDR3, the DNA is TGTGCCAGTAGTATCGGTGGGGGGCCCCAGCATTTT. This rearrangement joins TRBV19 to TRBJ1-5; possibly TRBD1 for D (5 bases). CDR1 and CDR2 (germline): LNHDA, SQIVND (reference sequence). V lost 3 bases and J 9 bases, leaving 9 bases between the germline ends. This CDR3 has 12 residues.

The V gene is TRBV12-3 or TRBV12-4, the J gene TRBJ1-5; perhaps TRBD1 as D (6 bases). The V end was cut by 6 bases, the J end by 5 bases, with 11 bases between. The CDR3 is 13 residues long. The CDR3 coding sequence is TGTGCCAGCAGCCCAGGGGCAGATCAGCCCCAGCATTTT. The encoded protein is CASSPGADQPQHF.

The V gene is TRBV6-5, the J gene TRBJ2-7; 11 bases fit TRBD1. Germline V gene sequence: CDR1 MNHEY, CDR2 SVGAGI. The CDR3 spans 15 residues. J was trimmed by 3 bases and V by 2 bases; bases with no gene match: 3. In nucleotides, the CDR3 is TGTGCCAGCAGTTACGGGGGACAGGGGGTCTACGAGCAGTACTTC. Translation: CASSYGGQGVYEQYF.

The J gene is TRBJ1-2, the V gene TRBV10-3, with 7 bases fitting TRBD1. V was clipped by 6 bases and J by 5 bases; unmatched bases: 12. The length of the CDR3 is 15 residues. Germline CDR1 and CDR2: ENHRY and SYGVKD. The CDR3 bases are TGTGCCATCAGGGGACGATTAGGACAGGAGTATGGCTACACCTTC. Its translation is CAIRGRLGQEYGYTF.

The chain has TRBV29-1 and TRBJ2-5; D gene unclear. CDR3 length: 12 amino acids. Deletions cut 0 bases from V and 4 bases from J, with 6 bases between. Per the germline V gene, CDR1 is SQVTM and CDR2 is ANQGSEA. CDR3 in DNA: TGCAGCGTTGAAGAGTCGGGAGAGACCCAGTACTTC. This gives the protein CSVEESGETQYF. The whole variable domain, filled in from reference TRBV29-1 and TRBJ2-5, reads SAVISQKPSRDICQRGTSLTIQCQVDSQVTMMFWYRQQPGQSLTLIATANQGSEATYESGFVIDKFPISRPNLTFSTLTVSNMSPEDSSIYLCSVEESGETQYFGPGTRLLVL.

The chain carries TRBV6-5 and TRBJ1-1; D gene ambiguous. CDR3 length: 13 amino acids. Trimming cost V 5 bases and J 4 bases, with 11 bases left between them. Germline V gene sequence: CDR1 MNHEY, CDR2 SVGAGI. CDR3 region: CASSTAVATEAFF. The CDR3 DNA reads TGTGCCAGCAGTACCGCGGTCGCCACTGAAGCTTTCTTT.

V is TRBV19 and J is TRBJ1-1; no firm D call. The CDR3 sequence is 14 residues long. CDR1 and CDR2 (germline): LNHDA, SQIVND (reference sequence). The ends were cut back, 3 bases at V and 0 bases at J, with 8 bases in the middle. This CDR3 is CASSMLNLNTEAFF. In nucleotides, the CDR3 is TGTGCCAGTAGTATGTTGAACCTGAACACTGAAGCTTTCTTT.